Listed below are T cell receptor beta chains from one sample, sequenced in a study of cytomegalovirus exposure and HLA in healthy donors. The data were produced by immunoSEQ multiplex PCR, yet TCRdb's version contains in-frame clones alone and is incomplete. Of around 180,000 clones listed, over 60% are singletons. Sequencing was performed on PBMCs. All receptors come from a girl between 10 and 17 years old in good health and CMV-seronegative. The CDR3 runs from the conserved cysteine through the conserved F or W. The D gene is left open where the match is weak. Clone size is given for some rows only: seen once, a few or many times, or a class if the clone is expanded.

>TRBJ1-1|14|TRBV27|-|-
CASRLGGVYTEAFF
TGTGCCAGCAGACTAGGGGGGGTATACACTGAAGCTTTCTTT
>TRBJ1-5|15|TRBV19|TRBD1|-
CASSSSRGQNQPQHF
TGTGCCAGTAGTAGTAGCAGGGGGCAAAATCAGCCCCAGCATTTT
>TRBJ2-2|15|TRBV19|TRBD1|-
CASSDRQGYTGELFF
TGTGCCAGTAGTGACCGACAGGGCTACACCGGGGAGCTGTTTTTT
>TRBJ1-1|14|TRBV6-5|-|-
CASSENSMNTEAFF
TGTGCCAGCAGCGAAAATTCTATGAACACTGAAGCTTTCTTT
>TRBJ1-1|13|TRBV29-1|-|few
CSADTGYYTEAFF
TGCAGCGCAGACACAGGGTACTACACTGAAGCTTTCTTT
>TRBJ1-5|18|TRBV25-1|-|once
CASSEWVGSGYSNQPQHF
TGTGCCAGCAGTGAATGGGTCGGGTCGGGGTATAGCAATCAGCCCCAGCATTTT
>TRBJ2-2|16|TRBV7-2|-|once
CASSLVATTNTGELFF
TGTGCCAGCAGCTTAGTTGCGACAACGAACACCGGGGAGCTGTTTTTT
>TRBJ2-5|14|TRBV4-1|-|-
CASSPGQGPETQYF
TGCGCCAGCAGCCCTGGGCAGGGGCCAGAGACCCAGTACTTC
>TRBJ1-4|14|TRBV15|-|-
CATSQTVGREKLFF
TGTGCCACCAGTCAGACTGTGGGTCGGGAAAAACTGTTTTTT
>TRBJ1-1|13|TRBV4-1|-|-
CASSPLTRAEAFF
TGCGCCAGCAGCCCCCTGACAAGAGCTGAAGCTTTCTTT
>TRBJ2-1|15|TRBV6-5|-|-
CASTSAGSSYNEQFF
TGTGCCAGCACCTCGGCCGGGAGCTCCTACAATGAGCAGTTCTTC
>TRBJ2-5|15|TRBV5-4|TRBD2|-
CAWRGVAGGGETQYF
TGTGCCTGGAGGGGGGTAGCGGGGGGCGGAGAGACCCAGTACTTC
>TRBJ2-1|15|TRBV5-4|-|-
CASTLDSPTYNEQFF
TGTGCCAGCACCCTAGACAGTCCGACCTACAATGAGCAGTTCTTC
>TRBJ2-4|14|TRBV5-1|-|-
CASSPGESKNIQYF
TGCGCCAGCAGCCCTGGGGAGTCCAAAAACATTCAGTACTTC
>TRBJ2-3|14|TRBV2|-|once
CASKRGGQRDTQYF
TGTGCCAGCAAGAGGGGGGGGCAAAGAGATACGCAGTATTTT
>TRBJ1-3|14|TRBV5-1|TRBD1|-
CASSAGQAGNTIYF
TGCGCCAGCAGCGCGGGACAGGCTGGAAACACCATATATTTT
>TRBJ1-6|14|TRBV5-1|TRBD1|-
CASSFDRVNSPLHF
TGCGCCAGCAGCTTCGACAGGGTTAATTCACCCCTCCACTTT
>TRBJ1-3|15|TRBV30|TRBD1|-
CAWGIDRGKRNTIYF
TGTGCCTGGGGCATCGACAGGGGGAAAAGAAACACCATATATTTT
>TRBJ2-7|12|TRBV6-1|-|few
CASISSTYEQYF
TGTGCCAGCATTAGCTCCACCTACGAGCAGTACTTC
>TRBJ2-7|12|TRBV27|-|-
CASSFGSGEQYF
TGTGCCAGCAGTTTCGGTTCGGGTGAGCAGTACTTC
>TRBJ1-4|15|TRBV9|TRBD1|few
CASSETGGPNEKLFF
TGTGCCAGCAGCGAAACAGGGGGACCTAATGAAAAACTGTTTTTT
>TRBJ2-1|15|TRBV27|TRBD2|-
CASKPAGGTYNEQFF
TGTGCCAGCAAGCCGGCGGGGGGGACCTACAATGAGCAGTTCTTC
>TRBJ2-1|16|TRBV7-2|-|few
CASSLVGGQRYNEQFF
TGTGCCAGCAGCTTAGTAGGAGGGCAGCGTTACAATGAGCAGTTCTTC
>TRBJ2-7|14|TRBV5-1|-|few
CASRPGDGPYEQYF
TGCGCCAGCCGTCCGGGGGACGGGCCCTACGAGCAGTACTTC
>TRBJ1-3|12|TRBV6-1|-|few
CASTGSGNTIYF
TGTGCCAGCACCGGCTCTGGAAACACCATATATTTT
>TRBJ2-1|11|TRBV5-1|-|once
CASRRGNEQFF
TGCGCCAGCAGACGGGGCAATGAGCAGTTCTTC
>TRBJ2-3|14|TRBV6-4|-|-
CASKEGASTDTQYF
TGTGCCTCAAAGGAGGGGGCCAGCACAGATACGCAGTATTTT
>TRBJ1-1|16|TRBV5-1|-|once
CASSLVAGFMNTEAFF
TGCGCCAGCAGCTTGGTTGCAGGTTTCATGAACACTGAAGCTTTCTTT
>TRBJ2-3|16|TRBV6-5|-|-
CASSYGGRGVTDTQYF
TGTGCCAGCAGTTATGGGGGCCGAGGGGTCACAGATACGCAGTATTTT
>TRBJ1-4|14|TRBV27|-|-
CASSYRSSGEKLFF
TGTGCCAGCAGTTATCGTAGTTCAGGGGAAAAACTGTTTTTT
>TRBJ1-5|13|TRBV19|-|-
CASSYDSNQPQHF
TGTGCCAGTAGCTACGATAGCAATCAGCCCCAGCATTTT
>TRBJ2-7|14|TRBV4-2|-|-
CASSQEYSTYEQYF
TGTGCCAGCAGCCAAGAGTACAGTACCTACGAGCAGTACTTC
>TRBJ1-4|16|TRBV27|TRBD1|-
CASSLSEQGAGEKLFF
TGTGCCAGCAGTTTATCGGAACAGGGGGCAGGCGAAAAACTGTTTTTT
>TRBJ2-1|13|TRBV10-3|-|-
CAIGGRSYNEQFF
TGTGCCATCGGGGGCCGCTCCTACAATGAGCAGTTCTTC
>TRBJ1-4|18|TRBV4-2|TRBD1|-
CASSLRGAWGQGEEKLFF
TGTGCCAGCAGCCTCAGAGGGGCCTGGGGACAGGGAGAGGAAAAACTGTTTTTT
>TRBJ2-2|14|TRBV6-1|TRBD1|-
CASGHRGSTGELFF
TGTGCCAGCGGTCACAGGGGTTCCACCGGGGAGCTGTTTTTT
>TRBJ1-1|14|TRBV19|-|-
CASSIGQGNTEAFF
TGTGCCAGTAGTATAGGGCAGGGTAACACTGAAGCTTTCTTT
>TRBJ2-2|13|TRBV7-9|-|-
CASSQTYPGELFF
TGTGCCAGCAGCCAGACATATCCCGGGGAGCTGTTTTTT
>TRBJ2-4|15|TRBV12-1|-|-
CASSSCTRAKNIQYF
TGTGCCAGCAGCTCGTGCACTAGGGCCAAAAACATTCAGTACTTC
>TRBJ2-7|14|TRBV5-1|-|-
CASSFEGWAYEQYF
TGCGCCAGCAGCTTCGAGGGTTGGGCCTACGAGCAGTACTTC
>TRBJ1-1|16|TRBV14|TRBD1|-
CASSPPGTGVWTEAFF
TGTGCCAGCAGCCCGCCCGGGACAGGGGTGTGGACTGAAGCTTTCTTT
>TRBJ2-3|11|TRBV4-1|-|-
CASSQADTQYF
TGCGCCAGCAGCCAGGCTGATACGCAGTATTTT
>TRBJ2-7|13|TRBV2|TRBD1|-
CAITSTGAYEQYF
TGTGCCATTACCTCGACAGGGGCCTACGAGCAGTACTTC
>TRBJ1-4|15|TRBV5-6|TRBD1|-
CASSYRTGGHEKLFF
TGTGCCAGCAGCTACCGGACAGGGGGCCATGAAAAACTGTTTTTT
>TRBJ2-2|18|TRBV5-1|-|-
CASSLELFRGYHSGELFF
TGCGCCAGCAGCTTGGAGTTGTTCAGGGGTTATCATTCCGGGGAGCTGTTTTTT
>TRBJ1-6|13|TRBV6-5|-|-
CASMGGYNSPLHF
TGTGCCAGCATGGGGGGGTATAATTCACCCCTCCACTTT
>TRBJ1-6|17|TRBV4-2|-|-
CASSQDGGRQGNSPLHF
TGTGCCAGCAGCCAAGATGGGGGTCGGCAGGGGAATTCACCCCTCCACTTT
>TRBJ2-7|14|TRBV6-1|TRBD1|few
CASLQGMTSYEQYF
TGTGCCAGCCTACAGGGGATGACGTCCTACGAGCAGTACTTC